The rows below give T cell receptor beta chains drawn from one sample of a study of cytomegalovirus exposure and HLA in healthy donors. The table came from immunoSEQ multiplex PCR; TCRdb's copy has only in-frame clones and leaves some out. This sample has 85,000 to 100,000 clones, with more than 70% found just once. Input material: PBMCs. These receptors came from a woman in her forties in good health and CMV-seronegative. The CDR3 runs from the conserved cysteine through the conserved F or W. D genes are given only for firm matches. Not every row has a clone size; where given, it reads once, few, many or a size class.

TRBD2	TRBJ2-3	TRBV14	.	TGTGCCAGCAGCCCCGGAGCCCCTAGCGGGGTGAGCACAGATACGCAGTATTTT	CASSPGAPSGVSTDTQYF
.	TRBJ1-6	TRBV4-3	.	TGCGCCAGCAGCCTACAACTAACTTCCAATTCACCCCTCCACTTT	CASSLQLTSNSPLHF
TRBD1	TRBJ1-2	TRBV4-3	.	TGCGCCAGCAGCCGGGAAGACAGGGTTCCTGGCTACACCTTC	CASSREDRVPGYTF
TRBD1	TRBJ2-7	TRBV30	.	TGTGCCTGCTCCGGGACAGGGGAAGGTTACGAGCAGTACTTC	CACSGTGEGYEQYF
.	TRBJ1-1	TRBV6-5	.	TGTGCCAGCAGAATAGAGAGGAACACTGAAGCTTTCTTT	CASRIERNTEAFF
.	TRBJ1-5	TRBV5-1	.	TGCGCCAGCAGCTTGGAGCCGGATCAGCCCCAGCATTTT	CASSLEPDQPQHF
TRBD2	TRBJ2-1	TRBV9	.	TGTGCCAGCAGCCCCGGGACTAGCGGGGGGCCCTCCTACAATGAGCAGTTCTTC	CASSPGTSGGPSYNEQFF
.	TRBJ2-7	TRBV28	.	TGTGCCAGCAGCCCAGGGACTGTTACCTACGAGCAGTACTTC	CASSPGTVTYEQYF
TRBD1	TRBJ1-2	TRBV18	.	TGTGCCAGCTCACTGGGACAGAGTAACTATGGCTACACCTTC	CASSLGQSNYGYTF
.	TRBJ1-2	TRBV5-4	.	TGTGCCAGCAGCTCAGGAGGACGGGAGAACTATGGCTACCCCTTC	CASSSGGRENYGYPF
TRBD2	TRBJ2-2	TRBV19	.	TGTGCCAGTAGTATAAGTAGCGGGGGAGCCACCGGGGAGCTGTTTTTT	CASSISSGGATGELFF
.	TRBJ1-4	TRBV19	.	TGTGCCACAAGGGGAAGGGGGATGACTAATGAAAAACTGTTTTTT	CATRGRGMTNEKLFF
TRBD1	TRBJ1-5	TRBV29-1	.	TGCAGCGTTGGTCAGGGGGATAAGCCCCAGCATTTT	CSVGQGDKPQHF
TRBD2	TRBJ2-1	TRBV5-1	.	TGCGCCAGCAGCACGGGGGGTACTAGGAATGAGCAGTTCTTC	CASSTGGTRNEQFF
.	TRBJ1-2	TRBV5-4	.	TGTGCCAGCAGCTTGGAGAAGGGAGACTATGGCTACACCTTC	CASSLEKGDYGYTF
TRBD1	TRBJ1-5	TRBV2	.	TGTGCCAGCAGAGACCAACAGGGGAGGAATCAGCCCCAGCATTTT	CASRDQQGRNQPQHF
TRBD1	TRBJ2-7	TRBV5-1	.	TGCGCCAGCAGCTTGATGACAGGGGAATCTTTCCACGAGCAGTACTTC	CASSLMTGESFHEQYF
TRBD1	TRBJ1-5	TRBV5-1	once	TGCGCCAGCAGCACCGGGACAGGGGGCCAGCCCCAGCATTTT	CASSTGTGGQPQHF
.	TRBJ2-1	TRBV19	.	TGTGCCAGTAGTATAGGATCGCGGGGGCGGGGTGAGCAGTTCTTC	CASSIGSRGRGEQFF
.	TRBJ2-5	TRBV7-6	few	TGTGCCAGCAGCTTCCACTCGGCGGGGGCTCAACAGACCCAGTACTTC	CASSFHSAGAQQTQYF
TRBD2	TRBJ2-3	TRBV5-1	.	TGCGCCAGCAGCTTGGTGGGCGAAGGGGAGGGAGATACGCAGTATTTT	CASSLVGEGEGDTQYF
.	TRBJ2-2	TRBV7-3	once	TGTGCCAGCAGCGAGTCCGGGACTGCCACCGGGGAGCTGTTTTTT	CASSESGTATGELFF
.	TRBJ2-7	TRBV11-1	.	TGTGCCAGCCATCGGAGGGGGCGAGGCGAGCAGTACTTC	CASHRRGRGEQYF
.	TRBJ1-1	TRBV12-5	.	TGTGCTAGTGGTCCCCCCTGGACTCTAAGCCTGAACACTGAAGCTTTCTTT	CASGPPWTLSLNTEAFF
.	TRBJ1-5	TRBV6-6	.	TGTGCCAGCACCAGGGGCGGGTATAGCAATCAGCCCCAGCATTTT	CASTRGGYSNQPQHF
.	TRBJ1-1	TRBV19	.	TGTGCCAGTAGTGTGGAGAACAGGGCCAACACTGAAGCTTTCTTT	CASSVENRANTEAFF
.	TRBJ1-2	TRBV7-9	once	TGTGCCAGCAGCTTAAGGACTTTGGTTGGCTACACCTTC	CASSLRTLVGYTF
.	TRBJ1-1	TRBV5-1	.	TGCGCCAGCAGCTTGGCGAGTCAAACTGAAGCTTTCTTT	CASSLASQTEAFF
.	TRBJ1-5	TRBV13	few	TGTGCCAGCAGCTTGGGCAGGGTCAATCAGCCCCAGCATTTT	CASSLGRVNQPQHF
.	TRBJ1-2	TRBV15	.	TGTGCCACCAGCAGACGACTAGCTAACTATGGCTACACCTTC	CATSRRLANYGYTF
.	TRBJ1-1	TRBV30	.	TGTGCCTGGAGCAGACAGACCACTGAAGCTTTCTTT	CAWSRQTTEAFF
.	TRBJ1-5	TRBV4-2	.	TGTGCCAGCAGCCAAGATCTAACCGGCAATCAGCCCCAGCATTTT	CASSQDLTGNQPQHF
TRBD2	TRBJ2-3	TRBV5-3	few	TGTGCCAGAAGCATTGCTAGGTTGGAGCGGGGGCGTTTTTCAGATACGCAGTATTTT	CARSIARLERGRFSDTQYF
.	TRBJ2-2	TRBV5-4	.	TGTGCCAGCAGCTTGGAAGCAGGGACCGGGGAGCTGTTTTTT	CASSLEAGTGELFF
.	TRBJ2-7	TRBV6-5	.	TGTGCCAGCAGTTCCCCGCCCCCTAACTACGAGCAGTACTTC	CASSSPPPNYEQYF